This T cell receptor (beta chain) was recorded in a study of CD8+ T cells in alopecia areata. This clone was counted ten times or more. The antigen is undetermined. The researchers isolated CD4+ and CD8+ T cells from PBMCs by sorting. Extracted RNA was reverse transcribed into cDNA, the sequencing template. Produced via immunoSEQ multiplex PCR; TCRdb's table is partial and in-frame only. Among 95,000 to 120,000 clones listed, around 59% were seen once. Study conclusions and caveats: In patients, TCRs were shared less clearly than in mice, and HLA may possibly be involved. Sequencing of scalp samples also captures resident alphabeta T cells of normal skin. Researchers report lesional scalp, most notably alopecia totalis/universalis, outstripped normal scalp in clonality.

Trimming left V 10 bases short and J 10 bases short, with 23 bases between. Germline CDR1 is MGHDK and CDR2 is SYGVNS. This CDR3 comprises 15 residues. This chain connects TRBV25-1 to TRBJ1-6; D is perhaps TRBD1 (6 bases). Material for sequencing was CD8+ T cells sorted from blood. This receptor was obtained from a human donor in good health. CDR3 in amino acids: CATTGAPGIKSPLHF. CDR3 coding DNA: TGTGCCACGACGGGGGCCCCGGGGATCAAATCACCCCTCCACTTT.